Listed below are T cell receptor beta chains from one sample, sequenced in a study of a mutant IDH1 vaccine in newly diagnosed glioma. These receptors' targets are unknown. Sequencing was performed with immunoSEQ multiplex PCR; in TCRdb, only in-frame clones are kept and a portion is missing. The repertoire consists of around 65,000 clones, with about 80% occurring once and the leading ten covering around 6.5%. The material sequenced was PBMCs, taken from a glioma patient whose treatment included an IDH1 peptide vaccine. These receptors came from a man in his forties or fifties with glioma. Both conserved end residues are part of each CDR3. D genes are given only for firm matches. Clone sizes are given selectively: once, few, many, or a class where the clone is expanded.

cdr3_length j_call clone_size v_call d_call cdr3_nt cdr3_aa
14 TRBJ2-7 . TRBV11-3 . TGTGCCAGCAGCTTAGGACTGAGCTCCTACGAGCAGTACTTC CASSLGLSSYEQYF
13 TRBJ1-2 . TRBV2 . TGTGCCAGCAGTGAACAACAGTTGGGTGGCTACACCTTC CASSEQQLGGYTF
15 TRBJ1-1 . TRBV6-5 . TGTGCCAGCAGTTACTCGGTCCCCGGGAGCACTGAAGCTTTCTTT CASSYSVPGSTEAFF
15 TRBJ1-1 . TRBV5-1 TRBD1 TGCGCCAGCAGCTTACGGTCGACAGGGGGGGAGCAAACTTTCTTT CASSLRSTGGEQTFF
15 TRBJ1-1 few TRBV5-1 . TGCGCCAGCAGACTGCGGACGGCCGTGGACTCTGAAGCTTTCTTT CASRLRTAVDSEAFF
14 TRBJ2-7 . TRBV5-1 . TGCGCCAGCAGCTTCGCACTCTTGCCGGGTGAGCAGTACTTC CASSFALLPGEQYF
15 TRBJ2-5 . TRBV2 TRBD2 TGTGCCAGCAGCCCGACTAGCGGGAGGGGGGAGACCCAGTACTTC CASSPTSGRGETQYF
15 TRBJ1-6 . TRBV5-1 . TGCGCCAGCAGCTTGGCTGACAGGAACAATTCACCCCTCCACTTT CASSLADRNNSPLHF
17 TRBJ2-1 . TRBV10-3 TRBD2 TGTGCCATCAGTGAGGCCCAGACTAGCGGGAGGAACAATGAGCAGTTCTTC CAISEAQTSGRNNEQFF
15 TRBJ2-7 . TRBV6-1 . TGTGCCAGCAGTGAAGGGTCAGGGTTTACCTACGAGCAGTACTTC CASSEGSGFTYEQYF
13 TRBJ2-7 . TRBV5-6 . TGTGCCAGCAGCTGGAGGGGTCGGCACGAGCAGTACTTC CASSWRGRHEQYF
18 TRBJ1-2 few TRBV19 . TGTGCCAGTAGTATAGGGAGCGGCAGCCCGAGGGCTAACTATGGCTACACCTTC CASSIGSGSPRANYGYTF
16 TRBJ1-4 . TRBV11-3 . TGTGCCAGCAGCTCCCTCGGGGCGAGGACTAATGAAAAACTGTTTTTT CASSSLGARTNEKLFF
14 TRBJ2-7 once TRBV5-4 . TGTGCCAGCAGCTATCGGGACTCCTTAGGCGAGCAGTACTTC CASSYRDSLGEQYF
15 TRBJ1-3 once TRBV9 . TGTGCCAGCAGCGTAAATGATTTCTCTGGAAACACCATATATTTT CASSVNDFSGNTIYF
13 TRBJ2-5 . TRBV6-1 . TGTGCCAGCAGTGCGACTTGGGTGGAGACCCAGTACTTC CASSATWVETQYF
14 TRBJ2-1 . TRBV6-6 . TGTGCCAGCAGTTACGGGACTCCCTACAATGAGCAGTTCTTC CASSYGTPYNEQFF